The sequence of this T cell receptor (beta chain) was determined in a study of CD8+CD57+ T cells in acquired aplastic anemia. About the study: Sorted cells (CD4+ and CD8+) yielded DNA amounts that averaged approximately 3.1 ug. Healthy donors had, on average, around 11 million reads for their CD4+ cells. Study-wide results and limits: In common between the patients and the controls were some 29 CD8+ CDR3 sequences. Significance was not reached for CD8+ Simpson's diversity between patients and controls.

This CDR3 is 15 amino acids long. In germline, CDR1 is WSHSY, CDR2 SAAADI. Note on this clonotype: What it binds is unknown. The germline gene is not matched at one end of the junction; a read error may be the cause.

Genomic DNA, serving as template, underwent TCR beta VDJ and CDR3 profiling. Each CDR3 protein is one row after TCRdb ran MiXCR on the reads. The repertoire holds roughly 160,000 distinct CDR3 sequences, with around 60% as singletons. This clonotype was sampled from a human donor in good health. Sequencing input: sorted CD4+, CD8+, or CD8+CD57+ T cells (not recorded which) from PBMCs. The rearrangement joins TRBV10-2 to TRBJ2-7, with 8 bases fitting TRBD1. The CDR3 protein is CASSEYRTGTYGQYF. The CDR3 nucleotides read TGCGCCAGCAGTGAGTACCGGACAGGGACCTACGGGCAGTACTTC.